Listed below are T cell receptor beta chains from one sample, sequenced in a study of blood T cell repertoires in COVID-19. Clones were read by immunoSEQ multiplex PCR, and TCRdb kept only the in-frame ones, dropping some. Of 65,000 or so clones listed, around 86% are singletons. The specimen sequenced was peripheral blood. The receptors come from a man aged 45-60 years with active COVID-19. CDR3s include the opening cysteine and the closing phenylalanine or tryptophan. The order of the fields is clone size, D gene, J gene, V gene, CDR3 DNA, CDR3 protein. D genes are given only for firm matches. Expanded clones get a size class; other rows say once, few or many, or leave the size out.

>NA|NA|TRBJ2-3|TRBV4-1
TGCGCCAGCAGCCAAGAAGTAGCCTATACGCAGTATTTT
CASSQEVAYTQYF
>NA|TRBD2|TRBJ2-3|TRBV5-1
TGCGCCAGCAGCTCGGCGGGGGGAGCGGGAGTCAGGGATACGCAGTATTTT
CASSSAGGAGVRDTQYF
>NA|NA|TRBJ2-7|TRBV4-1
TGCGCCAGCAGCCAAGATGCAAGGGGCGAGCAGTACTTC
CASSQDARGEQYF
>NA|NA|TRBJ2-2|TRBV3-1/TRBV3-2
TGTGCCAGCAGCCTCGCGAACACCGGGGAGCTGTTTTTT
CASSLANTGELFF
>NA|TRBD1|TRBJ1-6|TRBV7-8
TGTGCCAGCAGCTTGGACAGGGGCGGCTCACCCCTCCACTTT
CASSLDRGGSPLHF
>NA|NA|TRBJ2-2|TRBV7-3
TGTGCCAGCAGTTTTGGGGGCGGCACCGGGGAGCTGTTTTTT
CASSFGGGTGELFF
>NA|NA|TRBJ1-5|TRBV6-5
TGTGCCAGCAGTAGACCGGGGAGCAATCAGCCCCAGCATTTT
CASSRPGSNQPQHF
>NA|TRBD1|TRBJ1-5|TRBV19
TGTGCCAGTAATCGACTGGACAGGGGGAATGGTCAGCCCCAGCATTTT
CASNRLDRGNGQPQHF
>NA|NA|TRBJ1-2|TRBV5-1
TGCGCCAGCAGCTTGGGTCAGGATAACTATGGCTACACCTTC
CASSLGQDNYGYTF
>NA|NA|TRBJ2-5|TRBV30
TGTGCCTGGACGAGGAGGGGGACCCAGTACTTC
CAWTRRGTQYF
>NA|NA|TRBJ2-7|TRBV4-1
TGCGCCAGCAGCCCGGCTAGCTCCTACGAGCAGTACTTC
CASSPASSYEQYF
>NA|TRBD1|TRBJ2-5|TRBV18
TGTGCCAGCTCACCACCGACAGGGGATCAAGAGACCCAGTACTTC
CASSPPTGDQETQYF
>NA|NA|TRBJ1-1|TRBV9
TGTGCCAGCAGCCCCCGTCACAGGATTTTTGAAGCTTTCTTT
CASSPRHRIFEAFF
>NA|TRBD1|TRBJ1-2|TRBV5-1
TGCGCCAGCAGTCAACCAGGGACAGCGAGTGGCTACACCTTC
CASSQPGTASGYTF
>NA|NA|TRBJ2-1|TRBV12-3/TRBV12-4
TGTGCCAGCACCCACTTTAATGAGCAGTTCTTC
CASTHFNEQFF
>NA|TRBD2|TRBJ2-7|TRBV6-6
TGTGCCAGCAGTGACTCGGCGGGGGTCCCCTACGAGCAGTACTTC
CASSDSAGVPYEQYF
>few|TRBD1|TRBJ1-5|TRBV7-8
TGTGCCAGCAGCGCCTACAGGGGGCCTCAGCCCCAGCATTTT
CASSAYRGPQPQHF
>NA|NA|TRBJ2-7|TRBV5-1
TGCGCCAGCAGACCCCAGGGGCCCAACAACGAGCAGTACTTC
CASRPQGPNNEQYF
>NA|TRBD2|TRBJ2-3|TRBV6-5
TGTGCCAGCAGTTACCGGGGGGGGCAGGCGACAGATACGCAGTATTTT
CASSYRGGQATDTQYF
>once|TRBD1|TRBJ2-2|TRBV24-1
TGTGCCACCAGTGATTTTTCAGGGGCAGGGGGCACCGGGGAGCTGTTTTTT
CATSDFSGAGGTGELFF
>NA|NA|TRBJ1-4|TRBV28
TGTGCCAGTCTAGGGGCAACTAATGAAAAACTGTTTTTT
CASLGATNEKLFF
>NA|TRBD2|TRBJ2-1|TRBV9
TGTGCCAGCAGCGGGTGGCCCTCACTAGCGGGGGGGCCTTATGAGCAGTTCTTC
CASSGWPSLAGGPYEQFF
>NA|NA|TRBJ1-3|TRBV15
TGTGCCACCAGCAGAGGGGGGGGAACTACAGGGTACGGATTAACTGGAAACACCATATATTTT
CATSRGGGTTGYGLTGNTIYF
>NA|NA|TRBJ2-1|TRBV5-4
TGTGCCAGCAGCTTGGTATCAGGGATACGGGAGCAGTTCTTC
CASSLVSGIREQFF
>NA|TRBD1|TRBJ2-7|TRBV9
TGTGCCAGCAGCGTAGCGGCCGGGACAGGGGGTTCCGAGCAGTACTTC
CASSVAAGTGGSEQYF
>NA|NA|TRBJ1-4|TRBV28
TGTGCCAGCACCCGACCGAGTGGGGAGGAAAAACTGTTTTTT
CASTRPSGEEKLFF
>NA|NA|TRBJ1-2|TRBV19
TGTGCCAGTAGTAGAGGACAGAATGTCTATGGCTACACCTTC
CASSRGQNVYGYTF
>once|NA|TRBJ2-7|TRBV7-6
TGTGCCAGCAGCTTAGAGGGGACAGAGCAGTACTTC
CASSLEGTEQYF
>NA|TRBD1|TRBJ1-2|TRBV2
TGTGCCAGCCGGGGGGAAGGGACAGGGAACTATGGCTACACCTTC
CASRGEGTGNYGYTF
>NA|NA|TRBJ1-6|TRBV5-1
TGCGCCAGCAGACCGACGGGGGGAAATTCACCCCTCCACTTT
CASRPTGGNSPLHF
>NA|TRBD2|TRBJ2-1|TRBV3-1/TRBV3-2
TGTGCCAGCAGCCAAGATGTGGTAGCGGGGGCCCGCTGGCAGTTCTTC
CASSQDVVAGARWQFF
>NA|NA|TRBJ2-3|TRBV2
TGTGCCAGCAGTGAAGCTAGGGGGGGGGACACAGATACGCAGTATTTT
CASSEARGGDTDTQYF
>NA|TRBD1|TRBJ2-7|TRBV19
TGTGCCAGTACTATGACAGGGGGTCCGTACGAGCAGTACTTC
CASTMTGGPYEQYF